This T cell receptor beta chain was identified during a study of CD8+ T cells in alopecia areata. Sequencing relied on a cDNA template that was reverse transcribed from extracted RNA. Only in-frame clones appear in the TCRdb table, and some are missing; sequencing was by immunoSEQ multiplex PCR. The sample consists of approximately 59,000 clones, roughly 44% of them appearing once. The CDR3 is made up of 13 amino acids. Looked up from germline, CDR1 is MRHNA and CDR2 is SNTAGT. V gave up 3 bases and J gave up 0 bases, with 4 bases separating them. The sample here was CD8+ T cells sorted from blood, taken at week 0. The TCR was taken from a human donor with alopecia areata. The chain couples TRBV6-4 to TRBJ2-3; D is undetermined. The CDR3, as DNA: TGTGCCAGCAGTGAGCGGAGCACAGATACGCAGTATTTT. Translated: CASSERSTDTQYF.